This T cell receptor beta chain appears in the sequencing data of a study of yellow fever vaccine responses in identical twins. Study findings and constraints: On the reported evidence, twins' vaccine T cell responses seemed partly convergent and partly personalized.

As concerns this clonotype: What it recognizes is unknown.

The CDR3 consists of 14 residues. CDR1 and CDR2 (germline): KGHSH, LQKENI. With 0 bases removed from V and 5 bases from J, the gap between germline ends came to 10 bases. TCRdb reprocessed the RT-PCR reads with MiXCR, giving one entry per CDR3 protein. The table records roughly 18,000 distinct CDR3 sequences, roughly two thirds of them present only once. The rearrangement uses TRBV18 and TRBJ2-5, with D maybe TRBD2 (6 bases). The sequence was collected from a woman under 30 who received the yellow fever vaccine. The sequenced sample was T cells from blood (PBMCs), unsorted or a sorted subset (not recorded which), obtained before or after yellow fever vaccination (not recorded which). The CDR3 loop reads CASSPPGGSETQYF. CDR3 nucleotides: TGTGCCAGCTCACCACCGGGGGGTTCGGAGACCCAGTACTTC.